These 27 T cell receptor beta chains originate from one sample sequenced in a study of shared clonotypes between healthy human individuals. Cells designated naive CD8 were CD45RO-negative and were positively selected for CCR7, with terminally differentiated effector memory CD45RA+ cells excluded. TCRdb's copy holds only in-frame clones and misses some; the assay was immunoSEQ multiplex PCR. The table shows around 650,000 clones, with roughly 96% occurring only once. What was sequenced was naive CD8+ T cells sorted from blood. The receptors stem from a woman in her 30s in good health.

A few counts support this clone. This sample includes further DNA sequences coding for the same CDR3. The rearrangement links TRBV19 to TRBJ1-5; no definite D call. CDR1 is LNHDA, CDR2 SQIVND, per germline (reference sequence). The CDR3 extends over 15 amino acids. The V and J ends lost 1 base and 0 bases respectively, with 7 bases between them. The CDR3 DNA follows: TGTGCCAGTAGTATAGCCCCTTATAGCAATCAGCCCCAGCATTTT. Its protein product is CASSIAPYSNQPQHF.

CDR3 amino acids: CASSYSGTGFYNEQFF. For the CDR3, the DNA is TGTGCCAGCAGCTATTCCGGGACAGGGTTCTACAATGAGCAGTTCTTC. This chain uses TRBV5-4 with TRBJ2-1; 9 bases line up with TRBD1. This CDR3 has 16 residues. Germline V lookup: CDR1 SGHNT, CDR2 YYREEE (reference sequence). J was trimmed by 3 bases and V by 3 bases; bases with no gene match: 7. The variable domain in full, completed from reference TRBV5-4 and TRBJ2-1, reads ETGVTQSPTHLIKTRGQQVTLRCSSQSGHNTVSWYQQALGQGPQFIFQYYREEENGRGNFPPRFSGLQFPNYSSELNVNALELDDSALYLCASSYSGTGFYNEQFFGPGTRLTVL.

The genes are TRBV28 and TRBJ2-7, with D perhaps TRBD2 (5 bases). This CDR3 contains 16 residues. V was clipped by 5 bases and J by 0 bases, with 17 bases between them. Germline CDR1 MDHEN, CDR2 SYDVKM. CDR3 region: CASSNLEGASSYEQYF. The DNA of the CDR3 is TGTGCCAGCAGTAACTTAGAGGGCGCCAGCTCCTACGAGCAGTACTTC.

This rearrangement joins TRBV16 to TRBJ2-1; D remains ambiguous. V was clipped by 5 bases and J by 0 bases, with 17 bases between them. Germline values: CDR1 KGHSY, CDR2 FQNENV. The CDR3 has 17 residues. CDR3 nucleotides: TGTGCCAGCAGCAAACCCCCCCCGATTAGCTCCTACAATGAGCAGTTCTTC. As protein: CASSKPPPISSYNEQFF.

This chain connects TRBV19 to TRBJ1-5; weak D call: TRBD1 (6 bases). The length of the CDR3 is 16 residues. The ends were cut back, 3 bases at V and 8 bases at J, with 20 bases in the middle. CDR1 and CDR2 from the germline V gene are LNHDA and SQIVND (reference sequence). The CDR3 DNA follows: TGTGCCAGTAGTATTTTTATCGGGGGGCTAGGAAAGCCCCAGCATTTT. It yields the protein CASSIFIGGLGKPQHF.

The chain carries TRBV10-2 and TRBJ1-2; the D is unclear. CDR3 length equals 13 residues. Germline lookup yields CDR1 WSHSY and CDR2 SAAADI. The V end was cut by 0 bases, the J end by 3 bases, with 5 bases between. The CDR3 protein is CASSESAHYGYTF. The CDR3 DNA is TGCGCCAGCAGTGAGTCGGCACACTATGGCTACACCTTC.

V usage is TRBV30 and J usage is TRBJ1-1; D remains ambiguous. The V and J ends lost 1 base and 6 bases respectively, with 12 bases between them. Germline-derived CDR1 and CDR2 are GTSNPN and SVGIG (reference sequence). This CDR3 contains 13 residues. Written as DNA, the CDR3 is TGTGCCTGGAGTGCCGCGAGGTCGGCTGAAGCTTTCTTT. The encoded protein is CAWSAARSAEAFF.

This chain joins TRBV5-1 and TRBJ2-7, with D possibly being TRBD1 (6 bases). CDR3 length: 13 residues. Looked up from germline, CDR1 is SGHRS and CDR2 is YFSETQ. Trimming removed 4 bases from V and 3 bases from J, with 11 bases in between. CDR3 DNA sequence: TGCGCCAGCAGCCCCGGGACAAACTACGAGCAGTACTTC. Residues: CASSPGTNYEQYF.

V and J are TRBV7-9 and TRBJ2-3; 9 bases map to TRBD1. J was trimmed by 1 base and V by 5 bases; bases with no gene match: 7. This CDR3 is 16 amino acids long. Per the germline V gene, CDR1 is SEHNR and CDR2 is FQNEAQ (reference sequence). The CDR3 loop reads CASSPRRDRGTDTQYF. In nucleotides, the CDR3 is TGTGCCAGCAGCCCCCGTCGGGACAGGGGCACAGATACGCAGTATTTT.

This sequence joins TRBV4-1 and TRBJ1-1; D is uncertain. Trimming took off 4 bases at V and 0 bases at J, with 15 bases between the two ends. Germline-derived CDR1 and CDR2 are MGHRA and YSYEKL. The CDR3 consists of 16 residues. CDR3 region: CASSPGPDLLNTEAFF. CDR3 DNA sequence: TGCGCCAGCAGCCCCGGACCGGACTTATTGAACACTGAAGCTTTCTTT.

This clone was seen once. J is TRBJ2-7 and V is TRBV2; D is perhaps TRBD1 or TRBD2 (5 bases each). Trimming pared 4 bases from V and 3 bases from J, leaving 10 bases between. Germline V gene lookup returns CDR1 SNHLY and CDR2 FYNNEI. The CDR3 is 13 amino acids. The CDR3 protein is CASSVGTDYEQYF. CDR3 sequence (DNA): TGTGCCAGCAGTGTCGGGACCGACTACGAGCAGTACTTC.

V usage is TRBV9 and J usage is TRBJ2-7, with D possibly being TRBD2 (5 bases). Trimming shortened V by 3 bases and J by 3 bases, and 10 bases separated the two germline ends. CDR3 length: 13 residues. Germline loops: CDR1 SGDLS, CDR2 YYNGEE. CDR3 region: CASSGGRDYEQYF. CDR3 nucleotides: TGTGCCAGCAGCGGTGGGAGAGACTACGAGCAGTACTTC.

The chain joins TRBV27 to TRBJ2-1; 13 bases line up with TRBD2. Germline-derived CDR1 and CDR2 are MNHEY and SMNVEV (reference sequence). The CDR3 has 15 amino acids. Trimming at V came to 5 bases and at J to 8 bases, leaving 6 bases not matched to a gene. CDR3 sequence reads: CASSTGTSGTDEQFF. CDR3 nucleotides: TGTGCCAGCAGTACCGGGACTAGCGGGACCGATGAGCAGTTCTTC.

The V gene is TRBV7-9, the J gene TRBJ2-7; 7 nucleotides agree with TRBD1. The CDR3 has 15 residues. Trimming took 4 bases from V and 7 from J; bases not matched to a gene: 13. Germline CDR1 is SEHNR and CDR2 is FQNEAQ (reference sequence). The CDR3 sequence: CASSSGTVPYGEQYF. DNA of the CDR3: TGTGCCAGCAGCTCCGGGACAGTACCCTACGGGGAGCAGTACTTC.

The rearrangement links TRBV2 to TRBJ2-1; 13 bases line up with TRBD2. Germline CDR1 reads SNHLY; CDR2 reads FYNNEI. Germline trimming cut 8 bases from V and 3 bases from J; bases unmatched to any gene: 16. The CDR3 is 19 residues long. The CDR3 bases are TGTGCCAGCGAGGACACCGGGACTAGCGGGACTTCTAGCTACAATGAGCAGTTCTTC. Its protein product is CASEDTGTSGTSSYNEQFF.

The J gene is TRBJ2-1, the V gene TRBV29-1; D tentatively fits TRBD1 or TRBD2 (5 bases each). From germline, CDR1 is SQVTM and CDR2 ANQGSEA. The CDR3 totals 13 residues. V gave up 7 bases and J gave up 2 bases, with 12 bases separating them. The DNA for the CDR3 is TGCAGCGGAAGGGACGGAGCCTACAATGAGCAGTTCTTC. Its protein is CSGRDGAYNEQFF.

The V and J genes are TRBV2 and TRBJ1-5, with 7 bases matching TRBD1. Unmatched junction bases numbered 4, after V lost 6 bases and J lost 2 bases. Germline loops: CDR1 SNHLY, CDR2 FYNNEI. The CDR3 is made up of 14 amino acids. CDR3 in amino acids: CASRDGQGNQPQHF. In DNA form, the CDR3 reads TGTGCCAGCAGAGATGGACAGGGCAATCAGCCCCAGCATTTT.

The chain employs TRBV5-4 and TRBJ2-3; 9 nucleotides match TRBD2. There are 15 residues in the CDR3. Germline V lookup: CDR1 SGHNT, CDR2 YYREEE (reference sequence). After removal of 1 base from V and 5 bases from J, the junction contained 5 bases not matched to a gene. The CDR3 bases are TGTGCCAGCAGCTTGCGCGGGAGGGCAGTAGATACGCAGTATTTT. Translated, it gives CASSLRGRAVDTQYF.

The chain has TRBV6-5 and TRBJ2-7; 8 bases map to TRBD1. Per the germline V gene, CDR1 is MNHEY and CDR2 is SVGAGI. Germline trimming cut 6 bases from V and 5 bases from J; bases unmatched to any gene: 9. The CDR3 covers 14 residues. CDR3 in amino acids: CASSPGTGGNEQYF. Written as DNA, the CDR3 is TGTGCCAGCAGCCCCGGGACAGGCGGGAACGAGCAGTACTTC.

For the CDR3, the DNA is TGTGCCAGCAGTGACTACTATGGCTACACCTTC. Protein: CASSDYYGYTF. V and J are TRBV25-1 and TRBJ1-2; D unclear. V was cut by 3 bases and J by 3 bases, with 2 bases left in between. The CDR3 runs 11 residues. Germline loops: CDR1 MGHDK, CDR2 SYGVNS.

The chain recombines TRBV28 with TRBJ1-5; a weak D match, TRBD1 (5 bases). The germline CDR1 and CDR2 sequences are MDHEN and SYDVKM. The CDR3 sequence is 14 residues long. Trimming cost V 6 bases and J 7 bases, with 16 bases left between them. The CDR3 loop is CASRFTGGGQPQHF. Written as DNA, the CDR3 is TGTGCCAGCAGGTTCACGGGTGGGGGGCAGCCCCAGCATTTT.

The chain couples TRBV5-8 to TRBJ2-1; D uncertain. CDR1 SGHTS and CDR2 YDEGEE come from the germline V gene. V was shortened by 0 bases and J by 10 bases, with 11 bases between the two germline ends. The CDR3 covers 13 residues. The CDR3 nucleotides are TGTGCCAGCAGCTTGGGGCTTGGCGGCGAGCAGTTCTTC. This translates into CASSLGLGGEQFF.

The chain joins TRBV7-9 to TRBJ2-3, with a possible D match to TRBD1 (6 bases). CDR1 SEHNR and CDR2 FQNEAQ come from the germline V gene (reference sequence). The V and J ends lost 2 bases and 0 bases respectively, with 12 bases between them. This CDR3 spans 16 amino acids. The chain's CDR3 is CASSLIPDRSTDTQYF. CDR3 DNA sequence: TGTGCCAGCAGCTTAATCCCCGACAGGAGCACAGATACGCAGTATTTT.

V usage is TRBV28 and J usage is TRBJ1-4; no clear D. V dropped 4 bases and J dropped 5 bases, with 14 bases sitting between them. The CDR3 totals 15 residues. Germline V gene data show CDR1 as MDHEN and CDR2 as SYDVKM. CDR3 sequence reads: CASSSPSQRNEKLFF. The CDR3 bases are TGTGCCAGCAGTTCGCCTTCACAGCGAAATGAAAAACTGTTTTTT.

The CDR3 bases are TGTGCCAGCAGCCCCCCCTTGGGGCGGGAGAGAGGCGAGCAGTACTTC. This gives the protein CASSPPLGRERGEQYF. This chain connects TRBV27 to TRBJ2-7; 7 bases agree with TRBD2. The CDR3 is made up of 16 amino acids. Trimming cost V 6 bases and J 6 bases; bases outside gene matches: 17. Germline CDR1 is MNHEY and CDR2 is SMNVEV (reference sequence).

The V call is TRBV9, the J call TRBJ1-2; D not certain. Trimming pared 3 bases from V and 6 bases from J, leaving 6 bases between. The germline CDR1 and CDR2 sequences are SGDLS and YYNGEE. The CDR3 length is 11 residues. The CDR3, as DNA: TGTGCCAGCAGCGCCCACAATGGCTACACCTTC. Its translation is CASSAHNGYTF.

V usage is TRBV19 and J usage is TRBJ1-1; 9 nucleotides align to TRBD1. The trim removed 7 bases at V and 6 bases at J, leaving 12 bases unmatched. This CDR3 has 15 amino acids. CDR1 is LNHDA, CDR2 SQIVND, per germline (reference sequence). The CDR3 DNA reads TGTGCCAGTATGTTTGGGACAGGGCTTGGAGCTGAAGCTTTCTTT. Amino acid sequence: CASMFGTGLGAEAFF.